This TCR beta chain was captured by sequencing in a study of blood T cells in healthy people across ages. Each donor had around 11 milliliters of peripheral blood drawn. A second PCR, run for roughly 7 to 12 cycles, used a sample-barcoded 5' primer plus a J-beta primer mix. Carrying 12 random nucleotides, a template-switch adaptor labeled each individual cDNA molecule. TCRdb called the 5' RACE reads again in MiXCR, with one record for every CDR3 protein. Of around 800,000 distinct CDR3 sequences detected, around a quarter appear once; the ten largest clones hold under 3%. J lost 4 bases, V lost 3 bases, and 14 bases had no gene match. The V gene's germline CDR1 is DFQATT and CDR2 SNEGSKA (reference sequence). This CDR3 has 16 amino acids. This same sample was also taken into another study, of T cells of mothers and their children.

The specimen sequenced was blood. The sequence was collected from a boy aged 5-17 years in good health. This chain links TRBV20-1 with TRBJ2-7; 8 nucleotides line up with TRBD1. DNA of the CDR3: TGCAGTGCTAGGGTACTTAGGGTCGGGACAGGATACGAGCAGTACTTC. Residues: CSARVLRVGTGYEQYF.